The 24 T cell receptor beta chains below come from one sample, sequenced in a study of blood T cell repertoires in COVID-19. The method was immunoSEQ multiplex PCR; TCRdb's version includes in-frame clones alone and lacks a portion of them. This table holds 110,000 to 150,000 clones, more than 80% found once. Sequenced sample: peripheral blood. The origin of the receptors is a woman of 80 years or more in a cohort sampled during active or convalescent COVID-19.

The V call is TRBV30, the J call TRBJ2-2, with D unclear. Germline V gene lookup returns CDR1 GTSNPN and CDR2 SVGIG (reference sequence). This CDR3 has 13 residues. With 2 bases removed from V and 5 bases from J, the gap between germline ends came to 9 bases. CDR3 region: CAWSPVLTGELFF. DNA for the CDR3: TGTGCCTGGAGTCCGGTACTTACCGGGGAGCTGTTTTTT.

V and J are TRBV3-1 (or the pseudogene TRBV3-2) and TRBJ2-2; possible D gene TRBD2, 5 bases. Between the trimmed V and J ends, which lost 2 bases and 7 bases, there was a span of 8 bases. CDR3 length equals 13 residues. The V gene's germline CDR1 is LGHDT and CDR2 YNNKEL (reference sequence). Here the CDR3 reads CASSQRGGGELFF. The CDR3 region has the DNA TGTGCCAGCAGCCAACGGGGTGGCGGGGAGCTGTTTTTT.

This clone was observed a handful of times. J is TRBJ1-1 and V is TRBV5-1, with D possibly matching TRBD1 (5 bases). The CDR3 is 14 residues long. Germline V gene data show CDR1 as SGHRS and CDR2 as YFSETQ. V shed 0 bases and J shed 5 bases, with 11 bases lying between them. The CDR3 loop reads CASSLGTEGTEAFF. CDR3 sequence (DNA): TGCGCCAGCAGCTTGGGGACGGAGGGGACTGAAGCTTTCTTT.

The rearrangement joins TRBV18 to TRBJ1-6; D gene ambiguous. The CDR3 spans 13 residues. V was pared by 2 bases and J by 10 bases, with 9 bases between. Germline CDR1 and CDR2: KGHSH and LQKENI. This CDR3 reads CASSPGLESPLHF. In DNA form, the CDR3 reads TGTGCCAGCTCACCAGGGCTGGAATCACCCCTCCACTTT. The whole variable domain, filled in from reference TRBV18 and TRBJ1-6, reads NAGVMQNPRHLVRRRGQEARLRCSPMKGHSHVYWYRQLPEEGLKFMVYLQKENIIDESGMPKERFSAEFPKEGPSILRIQQVVRGDSAAYFCASSPGLESPLHFGNGTRLTVT.

This chain uses TRBV7-3 with TRBJ2-1; a weak D match, TRBD2 (7 bases). V lost 0 bases and J 8 bases, leaving 11 bases between the germline ends. CDR1 is SGHTA, CDR2 FQGTGA, per germline. The CDR3 runs to 14 residues. CDR3 bases: TGTGCCAGCAGCTTAACGGGGGGGCCGGATGAGCAGTTCTTC. It encodes CASSLTGGPDEQFF.

This chain uses TRBV11-3 with TRBJ2-2; TRBD1 matches at 11 bases. The J segment lost 11 bases and the V segment lost 5 bases, leaving 4 bases of the junction unmatched. The CDR3 loop spans 13 amino acids. CDR1 and CDR2 from the germline V gene are SGHNT and YENEEA. The CDR3 is CASSGRTGGELFF. DNA of the CDR3: TGTGCCAGCAGCGGACGGACAGGGGGCGAGCTGTTTTTT.

The V call is TRBV7-9, the J call TRBJ2-5; possible D gene TRBD1, 5 bases. V lost 5 bases and J 5 bases, leaving 12 bases between the germline ends. The CDR3 is 13 amino acids. Germline CDR1 reads SEHNR; CDR2 reads FQNEAQ (reference sequence). CDR3 bases: TGTGCCAGCAGCCACCAGGGTTTTGAGACCCAGTACTTC. Residues: CASSHQGFETQYF.

This clone came up once. V usage is TRBV4-1 and J usage is TRBJ1-2, with TRBD1 as a possible D gene (6 bases). The CDR3 is 14 residues long. The germline CDR1 and CDR2 sequences are MGHRA and YSYEKL. V was trimmed by 4 bases and J by 4 bases, leaving 13 bases between them. In DNA, the CDR3 is TGCGCCAGCAGCCTCCCCGGGACACCCTATGGCTACACCTTC. Protein product: CASSLPGTPYGYTF.

This chain connects TRBV2 to TRBJ2-5; D is possibly TRBD1 (6 bases). This CDR3 has 15 residues. Deletions cut 0 bases from V and 7 bases from J, with 15 bases between. CDR1 SNHLY and CDR2 FYNNEI come from the germline V gene. CDR3 protein: CASSEALRTRGTQYF. The CDR3 region has the DNA TGTGCCAGCAGTGAAGCGCTTCGGACCAGGGGGACCCAGTACTTC.

The gene calls are TRBV2 and TRBJ1-4; D is ambiguous. The ends were cut back, 4 bases at V and 3 bases at J, with 15 bases in the middle. The germline CDR1 and CDR2 sequences are SNHLY and FYNNEI. This CDR3 is 16 amino acids long. The CDR3: CASSAGRGRANEKLFF. As DNA, the CDR3 is TGTGCCAGCAGTGCCGGGCGAGGGAGAGCTAATGAAAAACTGTTTTTT.

J is TRBJ2-1 and V is TRBV5-4; D perhaps matches TRBD1 (5 bases). V was shortened by 0 bases and J by 5 bases, with 15 bases between the two germline ends. Germline V CDR1 and CDR2: SGHNT, YYREEE (reference sequence). The CDR3 runs to 16 residues. CDR3: CASSLDFKGAHNEQFF. As DNA, the CDR3 is TGTGCCAGCAGCTTGGATTTCAAAGGGGCCCACAATGAGCAGTTCTTC.

This chain uses TRBV6-5 with TRBJ1-5; 9 positions match TRBD1. Germline V gene lookup returns CDR1 MNHEY and CDR2 SVGAGI. The CDR3 totals 14 residues. Trimming cost V 7 bases and J 6 bases; bases outside gene matches: 7. CDR3 sequence: CASKGTGFTQPQHF. In DNA form, the CDR3 reads TGTGCCAGCAAAGGGACAGGGTTCACTCAGCCCCAGCATTTT.

The V gene is TRBV3-1 (or the pseudogene TRBV3-2), the J gene TRBJ2-5; D might be TRBD1 (5 bases). The CDR3 length is 13 residues. V lost 8 bases and J 5 bases, leaving 15 bases between the germline ends. CDR1 LGHDT and CDR2 YNNKEL come from the germline V gene (reference sequence). CDR3 coding DNA: TGTGCCAGCCGATCCAGGGTGGAGGAGACCCAGTACTTC. Protein sequence: CASRSRVEETQYF.

This chain links TRBV11-3 with TRBJ1-1; D is unclear. The CDR3 contains 13 residues. CDR1 and CDR2 (germline): SGHNT, YENEEA. V lost 5 bases and J lost 8, with 15 bases in between. The CDR3 loop reads CASSEKVHGEAFF. The DNA for the CDR3 is TGTGCCAGCAGCGAAAAGGTACACGGGGAAGCTTTCTTT.

The J gene is TRBJ2-5, the V gene TRBV7-9; D unclear. Germline V lookup: CDR1 SEHNR, CDR2 FQNEAQ (reference sequence). The CDR3 consists of 14 residues. V lost 4 bases and J lost 5, with 14 bases in between. CDR3 sequence reads: CASSSPPTTETQYF. The CDR3 DNA sequence: TGTGCCAGCAGCTCCCCCCCTACTACTGAGACCCAGTACTTC. The full variable domain, with the rest looked up from reference TRBV7-9 and TRBJ2-5, is DTGVSQNPRHKITKRGQNVTFRCDPISEHNRLYWYRQTLGQGPEFLTYFQNEAQLEKSRLLSDRFSAERPKGSFSTLEIQRTEQGDSAMYLCASSSPPTTETQYFGPGTRLLVL.

This clone appeared a single time. The chain joins TRBV9 to TRBJ2-1; D unresolved. The germline gives CDR1 SGDLS, CDR2 YYNGEE. The V end was cut by 0 bases, the J end by 7 bases, with 8 bases between. There are 13 residues in the CDR3. The CDR3 spells CASSVGFMNEQFF. Written as DNA, the CDR3 is TGTGCCAGCAGCGTAGGTTTTATGAATGAGCAGTTCTTC.

This clone has a handful of counts. This chain links TRBV15 with TRBJ1-2; 9 positions agree with TRBD1. The CDR3 sequence is 15 residues long. J lost 2 bases, V lost 1 base, and 2 bases had no gene match. Germline V gene lookup returns CDR1 LNHNV and CDR2 YYDKDF (reference sequence). The CDR3 region has the DNA TGTGCCACCAGCAGAGGAGGGACAGGGAACTATGGCTACACCTTC. Protein: CATSRGGTGNYGYTF.

J is TRBJ1-1 and V is TRBV7-9, with no clear D. The V end was cut by 5 bases, the J end by 1 base, with 8 bases between. The CDR3 runs 13 residues. Germline loops: CDR1 SEHNR, CDR2 FQNEAQ (reference sequence). The CDR3 spells CASSRTTNTEAFF. In DNA form, the CDR3 reads TGTGCCAGCAGCCGCACTACGAACACTGAAGCTTTCTTT.

This chain uses TRBV6-5 with TRBJ1-1, with TRBD1 matching 8 bases. Germline trimming cut 1 base from V and 4 bases from J; bases unmatched to any gene: 5. Germline CDR1 is MNHEY and CDR2 is SVGAGI. This CDR3 spans 15 amino acids. This chain's CDR3 is CASSYLVTGGTEAFF. CDR3 nucleotides: TGTGCCAGCAGTTACTTGGTTACAGGGGGCACTGAAGCTTTCTTT.

The chain combines TRBV5-6 with TRBJ1-2, with TRBD1 as a possible D gene (6 bases). Germline V lookup: CDR1 SGHDT, CDR2 YYEEEE. The CDR3 is made up of 14 amino acids. V lost 4 bases, J lost 2 bases, and 12 bases lay in between. CDR3 sequence (DNA): TGTGCCAGCAGCGCCGGACAGATCAACTATGGCTACACCTTC. Its protein product is CASSAGQINYGYTF.

V is TRBV5-3 and J is TRBJ2-7; possibly TRBD1 for D (7 bases). TRBV5-3 is an ORF, and what it does is uncertain. V lost 4 bases and J lost 0, with 20 bases in between. There are 17 residues in the CDR3. The CDR3 DNA reads as TGTGCCAGAAGCCCCGGAGGGGGCGTTAATCGCTCCTACGAGCAGTACGTC. It specifies CARSPGGGVNRSYEQYV.

This sequence joins TRBV27 and TRBJ2-3; 8 positions match TRBD2. This CDR3 region has 16 residues. Germline values: CDR1 MNHEY, CDR2 SMNVEV (reference sequence). Germline trimming cut 4 bases from V and 4 bases from J; bases unmatched to any gene: 10. For the CDR3, the DNA is TGTGCCAGCAGTTCTCCTCGGGGGGGCGGTTCAGATACGCAGTATTTT. It codes for CASSSPRGGGSDTQYF.

This clone was seen more than once but under ten times. The chain employs TRBV29-1 and TRBJ1-1; D gene ambiguous. Per the germline V gene, CDR1 is SQVTM and CDR2 is ANQGSEA. Deletions cut 5 bases from V and 5 bases from J, with 12 bases between. This CDR3 comprises 12 residues. The CDR3 region is CSVRTGMTEAFF. DNA for the CDR3: TGCAGCGTTAGGACGGGAATGACTGAAGCTTTCTTT.

The V gene is TRBV5-1, the J gene TRBJ2-2, with a tentative D call TRBD1 (6 bases). Germline V CDR1 and CDR2: SGHRS, YFSETQ. Trimming left V 3 bases short and J 7 bases short, with 16 bases between. This CDR3 spans 15 amino acids. The CDR3 here is CASSSTGSYNGELFF. The CDR3 DNA follows: TGCGCCAGCAGCTCAACAGGGTCCTACAACGGGGAGCTGTTTTTT.